This T cell receptor beta chain was found in a study of T-cell memory formation after mild COVID-19 (dated by TCRdb to the early 2020s). Context from the whole study: TCR sequence clusters from the two donors were found to be largely donor specific. Two young, previously healthy adult volunteers, one female and one male, were included in the cohort. T-cell clones expanding and contracting after mild COVID-19 in a couple of donors were tracked by longitudinal TCRalpha and TCRbeta repertoire sequencing.

Including cysteine and phenylalanine, the CDR3 has 16 amino acids. Only CDR3 DNA is held: 48 bases, read in frame from base 1. V is cut by 7 bases and J by 0 bases, and the space between the germline ends is 17 bases. The reads were generated on an Illumina NovaSeq 6000. TCRalpha and TCRbeta cDNA libraries were built by 5'RACE with constant-segment primers, adding sample barcodes and unique molecular identifiers. RNA was extracted from every sample with Trizol reagent. Amplification of the libraries took two PCR steps, and the second step added a second sample barcode plus Illumina TruSeq adapters. Sequencing of libraries was performed on an Illumina NovaSeq with 2 x 150 bp paired-end reads. In the original analysis: Reads were demultiplexed and collapsed into UMI-guided consensus sequences with migec v1.2.7. Using mixcr v2.1.11, UMI consensuses were aligned to TRA and TRB V and J templates and then assembled into clonotypes. A clonotype was counted as expanded or contracted only when both edgeR and NoisET called the clonotype significant, with the noise models trained on biological replicates. For edgeR calls, a false discovery rate-adjusted p below 0.01 and a log2 fold-change threshold of 1 were applied. As an exploratory analysis of dynamics, PCA with hierarchical clustering was applied to max-normalized trajectories of the 1000 most abundant clonotypes. Separately sequenced CD4+ and CD8+ repertoires were used to assign a CD4 or CD8 phenotype to each responding clone. The public reads were run again by TCRdb, first through fastp at Q25 and then through MiXCR, and only productive beta chains were kept. Identical CDR3 proteins give one entry, which carries the most common genes and DNA. Here the V and J calls rest on TCRdb's processing, not on the authors' analysis. This sample holds about 100,000 distinct CDR3 sequences; about 15% were observed only once. Around 40% of the sample is taken by the ten largest.

Results and caveats for the whole study, not just this receptor: Clones that contracted from day 15 to 85 showed balanced CD4/CD8 phenotypes, whereas a second wave of clones that expanded from day 15 to 37 leaned towards CD4+. The study covered only a couple of mild cases, and larger cohorts including severe cases with pre-infection samples were considered necessary. Contracting CD4+ clones appeared mostly in the CM and EM memory subsets, whereas CD8+ clones were enriched in EMRA. The second-wave clones that peaked on day 37 were not confirmed to be SARS-CoV-2 specific. The detection of some responding clones in pre-infection memory suggests that pre-existing cross-reactive memory T cells joined the SARS-CoV-2 response.

Ficoll-Paque density gradient centrifugation was the method used to isolate PBMCs. With regard to this clonotype: No antigen is known for it. Base quality data are lacking; no much larger clone is found one base away.

The rearrangement combines TRBV23-1 with TRBJ2-3; no confident D gene assignment can be made. TRBV23-1 qualifies as an ORF whose function is uncertain. Source material: PBMCs or a T cell subset sorted from them (not recorded which). The clonotype originates from a young man who had mild COVID-19 (a few samples of this study predate the infection). The sample titles of this study are shuffled in the database, so cell type and time point are left out; the donor was told from shared clones. The CDR3 region has the sequence CASTCPPASSTDTQYF. The DNA sequence reads TGCGCCAGCACCTGCCCCCCGGCGTCTAGCACAGATACGCAGTATTTT.